This T cell receptor (beta chain) was identified during a study of blood T cell repertoires in COVID-19. Study-level background: The analysed material was cDNA or gDNA that came from T cells, B-cell-depleted T cells, or PBMCs.

Trimming removed 0 bases at V and 5 bases at J, with 15 bases between. The CDR3 has 16 residues. Germline CDR1 and CDR2: MGHRA and YSYEKL. Source study methods: Reference gene primer amplification gave nucleated cell count estimates. TCRdb's table, derived via immunoSEQ multiplex PCR, lists solely in-frame clones and lacks some. V and J calls and clone size are those listed in that table; D and trimming were worked out from the DNA. The table has about 310,000 clones, 80% to 90% seen once. The sequencing sample was made of PBMCs or T cells enriched from blood (not recorded which). This TCR was sampled from a man in his thirties or forties who had recovered from COVID-19. The V gene is TRBV4-1, the J gene TRBJ2-3; D is possibly TRBD1 (5 bases). The CDR3 region is CASSQEGQGVGDTQYF. CDR3 DNA: TGCGCCAGCAGCCAAGAAGGGCAGGGTGTGGGAGATACGCAGTATTTT.